The rows below give T cell receptor beta chains drawn from one sample of a study of T-cell memory formation after mild COVID-19. TCRdb passed the 5' RACE reads through MiXCR, listing each CDR3 protein once. The repertoire holds almost 350,000 distinct CDR3 sequences, with 20% to 25% as singletons. The specimen sequenced was PBMCs or a T cell subset sorted from them (not recorded which). The receptors originated from a young man who had mild COVID-19 (a few samples of this study predate the infection). Cell type and time point are not known. Both conserved end residues are part of each CDR3. The D gene is left open where the match is weak. Some rows mark clone size as missing; the rest say once, few, many or name a class of expanded clone.

.	.	TRBV20-1	TRBJ1-2	TGCAGTGCTAGTCCGGTAACTAACTATGGCTACACCTTC	CSASPVTNYGYTF
.	.	TRBV9	TRBJ2-3	TGTGCCAGCAGCGTGACCACCATTGCGGATACGCAGTATTTT	CASSVTTIADTQYF
many	TRBD2	TRBV5-4	TRBJ2-5	TGTGCCAGCAGCTTACCTAGCGGGATTCAAGAGACCCAGTACTTC	CASSLPSGIQETQYF
.	TRBD1	TRBV18	TRBJ1-1	TGTGCCAGCTCAGCGGGACAGATGAACACTGAAGCTTTCTTT	CASSAGQMNTEAFF
few	.	TRBV6-2/TRBV6-3	TRBJ2-1	TGTGCCAGCAGCCTTCCCTGGGGGGCCGGAGATGAGCAGTTCTTC	CASSLPWGAGDEQFF
.	.	TRBV2	TRBJ2-2	TGTGCCAGCAGTGAAAGGGCCGGGGAGCTGTTTTTT	CASSERAGELFF
.	TRBD1	TRBV15	TRBJ1-1	TGTGCCACCAGCCCCTGGGACAGGGGGACTGAAGCTTTCTTT	CATSPWDRGTEAFF
few	.	TRBV29-1	TRBJ1-3	TGCAGCGTTGAGGGGAGCTCTGGAAACACCATATATTTT	CSVEGSSGNTIYF
.	.	TRBV2	TRBJ1-5	TGTGCCAGCAGTGATAATTGGGGCGGACAGCCCCAGCATTTT	CASSDNWGGQPQHF
few	.	TRBV20-1	TRBJ1-5	TGCAGTGCTACAGGGGCAGGGAGCAATCAGCCCCAGCATTTT	CSATGAGSNQPQHF
few	.	TRBV5-1	TRBJ2-2	TGCGCCAGCAGCTTCGGACCAAACCCGGGGGAGCTGTTTTTT	CASSFGPNPGELFF
few	.	TRBV11-2	TRBJ1-2	TGTGCCAGCAGCCAGGGGTTGGGGGATGGCTACACCTTC	CASSQGLGDGYTF
few	.	TRBV6-6	TRBJ1-2	TGTGCCAGCAGCCCAGCAGGGGCTGGCTACACCTTC	CASSPAGAGYTF
once	.	TRBV30	TRBJ1-2	TGTGCCTGGAGTCTATACTCAGCTAACTATGGCTACACCTTC	CAWSLYSANYGYTF
few	.	TRBV5-4	TRBJ2-3	TGTGCCAGCAGTTATGAAGCAGATACGCAGTATTTT	CASSYEADTQYF
many	.	TRBV4-1	TRBJ2-1	TGCGCCAGCAGCCGTTCGTGGAATGAGCAGTTCTTC	CASSRSWNEQFF
.	.	TRBV9	TRBJ2-2	TGTGCCAGCAGCGTAGTACAGGGTTCGGGGGAGCTGTTTTTT	CASSVVQGSGELFF
few	.	TRBV18	TRBJ1-2	TGTGCCAGCTCACCCACAGGTTTCTATGGCTACACCTTC	CASSPTGFYGYTF
many	TRBD2	TRBV7-3	TRBJ2-1	TGTGCCAGCAGCCCCCTTAGCGGGGGGTCCTACAATGAGCAGTTCTTC	CASSPLSGGSYNEQFF
few	TRBD1	TRBV24-1	TRBJ2-2	TGTGCCACCAGAAGGGACAGCACCGGGGAGCTGTTTTTT	CATRRDSTGELFF
.	.	TRBV20-1	TRBJ2-7	TGCAGTGCTAGTAACGGGGGCGACTTGGACGAGCAGTACTTC	CSASNGGDLDEQYF
few	TRBD1	TRBV4-1	TRBJ1-5	TGCGCCAGCAGCCCCGGGACAGGGAGGCGGAATCAGCCCCAGCATTTT	CASSPGTGRRNQPQHF
.	.	TRBV24-1	TRBJ1-1	TGTGCCACCAGGGGGGACGCAAACACTGAAGCTTTCTTT	CATRGDANTEAFF